The rows below give T cell receptor beta chains drawn from one sample of a study of cytomegalovirus exposure and HLA in healthy donors. The method was immunoSEQ multiplex PCR; TCRdb's version includes in-frame clones alone and lacks a portion of them. The table records more than 140,000 clones, 64% of them present only once. The material sequenced was PBMCs. Receptors were obtained from a woman aged 25 to 45 in good health and CMV-seropositive. CDR3s include the opening cysteine and the closing phenylalanine or tryptophan. The D gene is left open where the match is weak. Rows give clone size only sometimes, using once, few, many, or a class for an expanded clone.

v_call	d_call	clone_size	j_call	cdr3_nt	cdr3_aa
TRBV30	-	-	TRBJ2-7	TGTGCCTGGAGTTATGCAGGGGATGGCTACGAGCAGTACTTC	CAWSYAGDGYEQYF
TRBV28	-	few	TRBJ2-7	TGTGCCAGCAGTTCTATCAACTACGAGCAGTACTTC	CASSSINYEQYF
TRBV2	-	-	TRBJ2-2	TGTGCCAGCGCCGGGGGAATTGGAACCGGGGAGCTGTTTTTT	CASAGGIGTGELFF
TRBV19	TRBD1	-	TRBJ2-7	TGTGCCAGTAGTAACGGGCAGGGGGCCTACGAGCAGTACTTC	CASSNGQGAYEQYF
TRBV6-1	-	-	TRBJ2-7	TGTGCCAGCACCCTGGGCGATACCTACGAGCAGTACTTC	CASTLGDTYEQYF
TRBV20-1	-	-	TRBJ2-5	TGCAGTGTTCAGCGTTCTGAGACCCAGTACTTC	CSVQRSETQYF
TRBV29-1	TRBD2	-	TRBJ2-2	TGCAGCGGAGCGGGAGGGCTAAACACCGGGGAGCTGTTTTTT	CSGAGGLNTGELFF
TRBV2	TRBD1	-	TRBJ1-1	TGTGCCAGCCAGAGACAGGGTTTCATGAACACTGAAGCTTTCTTT	CASQRQGFMNTEAFF
TRBV9	-	-	TRBJ1-2	TGTGCCAGCAGCGGCGGGAGTTATGGCTACACCTTC	CASSGGSYGYTF
TRBV7-8	-	-	TRBJ1-4	TGTGCCAGCAGCTTGTCCAGGGTTGCGGGGAAAGAACTGTTTTTT	CASSLSRVAGKELFF
TRBV18	-	-	TRBJ1-3	TGTGCCAGCTCACCCCCCGGGGGTAACACCATATATTTT	CASSPPGGNTIYF
TRBV5-6	-	few	TRBJ2-7	TGTGCCAGCAGCTTGGTGGGGGCCAACGAGCAGTACTTC	CASSLVGANEQYF
TRBV6-5	-	few	TRBJ1-3	TGTGCCAGTAAGCGGGCCCCCTCTGGAAACACCATATATTTT	CASKRAPSGNTIYF
TRBV7-2	-	-	TRBJ1-1	TGTGCCAGCAGCTTTTCCAGGGTGGGGGCTTTCTTT	CASSFSRVGAFF
TRBV9	-	-	TRBJ1-1	TGTGCCAGCAGCGCCCAGGGACATCCTGGGGACACTGAAGCTTTCTTT	CASSAQGHPGDTEAFF
TRBV6-1	TRBD2	-	TRBJ2-7	TGTGCCGGTGGGACTAGCTCGCGCGAGCAGTACTTC	CAGGTSSREQYF
TRBV5-4	TRBD2	-	TRBJ2-3	TGTGCCAGCAGCTTGGATCCGACTAGCGGGAGGGCCGGGACAGATACGCAGTATTTT	CASSLDPTSGRAGTDTQYF
TRBV6-1	-	-	TRBJ1-1	TGTGCCAGCAGTTCTACAGGGAGAGTGGGTGCTTTCTTT	CASSSTGRVGAFF
TRBV6-5	-	-	TRBJ1-6	TGTGCCAGCAGTTACTGGGGTGAGGGTTCACCCCTCCACTTT	CASSYWGEGSPLHF
TRBV6-6	TRBD2	-	TRBJ2-3	TGTGCCAGCAGTTCGACTAGCGGGGGGAGCACAGATACGCAGTATTTT	CASSSTSGGSTDTQYF
TRBV19	-	-	TRBJ1-2	TGTGCCAGTAGTCCCGTGGCGGGGACCTATGGCTACACCTTC	CASSPVAGTYGYTF
TRBV18	TRBD2	-	TRBJ2-5	TGTGCCAGCTCACCCCGGACTAGCCCATCCCAAGAGACCCAGTACTTC	CASSPRTSPSQETQYF
TRBV2	-	-	TRBJ2-2	TGTGCCAGCGTCAGGACACCGAACACCGGGGAGCTGTTTTTT	CASVRTPNTGELFF
TRBV5-1	TRBD2	-	TRBJ2-5	TGCGCCAGCAGCCGCGGGACTAGCGGGGGGCACGGAGAAACCCAGTACTTC	CASSRGTSGGHGETQYF
TRBV29-1	TRBD1	-	TRBJ2-3	TGCAGCGTTCGACAGGGAACTATGGTGCGAGATACGCAGTATTTT	CSVRQGTMVRDTQYF
TRBV2	-	-	TRBJ1-6	TGTGCCAGCAGTCCCAACCTTCATGGGGCGGCGTCACCCCTCCACTTT	CASSPNLHGAASPLHF
TRBV6-1	TRBD1	once	TRBJ1-5	TGTGCCAGCAGTGACCGGGACAGGGGTTTTTATTCGAATCAGCCCCAGCATTTT	CASSDRDRGFYSNQPQHF
TRBV7-9	-	-	TRBJ2-1	TGTGCCAGCAGCTTAGTTAACAATGAGCAGTTCTTC	CASSLVNNEQFF
TRBV30	-	-	TRBJ1-2	TGTGCCTGGAGTTGGGGGGGCAATGGCTACACCTTC	CAWSWGGNGYTF
TRBV5-1	-	few	TRBJ2-1	TGCGCCAGCAGCTTGAGGCTAGCCCACAATGAGCAGTTCTTC	CASSLRLAHNEQFF
TRBV6-5	TRBD2	-	TRBJ2-3	TGTGCCAGCAGTTACTGGGGGGGAAGGGGTGATACGCAGTATTTT	CASSYWGGRGDTQYF